This T cell receptor beta chain was found in a study of T cells in Graves' hyperthyroidism and ophthalmopathy. About the research overall: The initial diagnosis was the point when peripheral blood was collected, ahead of any treatment.

RNA transcripts served as the template for amplifying TCR beta CDR3 regions. HTBI primers were employed in a first-round RT-PCR of the TCR CDR3. Each CDR3 protein is one row after TCRdb ran MiXCR on the multiplex PCR reads. In the table there are hundreds of thousands of distinct CDR3 sequences, around 16% of which are singletons. Between the trimmed V and J ends, which lost 2 bases and 0 bases, there was a span of 8 bases. The CDR3 sequence is 15 residues long. The germline CDR1 and CDR2 sequences are MNHEY and SVGEGT. General study findings and limits: The model made its ophthalmopathy prediction, and onset followed a median approximately six months later.

Concerning this clonotype itself: Its antigen is as yet unknown.

Patients aged 18 to 65 had newly diagnosed hyperthyroidism that had lasted under 2 months. Patients were excluded because of uncontrolled infection, other autoimmune disease, pregnancy or lactation. The genes are TRBV6-2 or TRBV6-3 and TRBJ2-1, with no clear D. The sequenced sample consisted of blood. The clonotype was recovered from a woman aged 25 to 39 with Graves' hyperthyroidism. The CDR3 bases are TGTGCCAGCAGTTACGGTCTCATCTCCTACAATGAGCAGTTCTTC. It is translated as CASSYGLISYNEQFF.